These T cell receptor beta chains were read from a single sample in a study of radiotherapy plus CTLA-4 blockade in lung cancer. Clones were sequenced by immunoSEQ multiplex PCR, and TCRdb holds only the in-frame ones, with some missing. The sample contains 60,000 to 70,000 clones, about 80% of which appear only once. The sequencing used peripheral blood, collected from a patient treated with radiotherapy plus ipilimumab. The receptors stem from a human donor with non-small cell lung cancer who had a partial response to radiotherapy plus ipilimumab. The CDR3 runs from the conserved cysteine through the conserved F or W. The order of the fields is CDR3 length, V gene, CDR3 protein.

>13|TRBV7-9
CASSLGQGHEQYF
>13|TRBV5-1
CASSLGTAQPQHF
>12|TRBV30
CAWQTAHTEAFF
>12|TRBV19
CASSITTGEAFF
>15|TRBV28
CASSLAGGRRNEQFF
>13|TRBV6-1
CASKSGRQETQYF
>16|TRBV2
CASSLSDRSLNQPQHF
>14|TRBV7-2
CASSSGLYTGELFF
>16|TRBV11-2
CASSLVPQGDTNIQYF
>13|TRBV11-3
CASSLPDTGELFF
>15|TRBV9
CASSVDGQTNQPQHF
>15|TRBV19
CASRTGQSFNQPQHF
>17|TRBV18
CASSRPGQGFGETEAFF
>13|TRBV6-6
CASSLVGAGKLFF
>14|TRBV28
CASSLSGGQETQYF
>14|TRBV18
CASSPGLESGELFF
>15|TRBV18
CASSPRRRENTEAFF
>14|TRBV18
CASSPARTGYEQYF
>15|TRBV11-2
CASRQSSAGNEKLFF
>14|TRBV2
CASQVGGAYNEQFF
>15|TRBV4-2
CASSRGQGGTGELFF
>17|TRBV28
CASTPGQGAKGANVLTF
>16|TRBV10-3
CAISEATGGLRYGYTF
>16|TRBV7-9
CASSLDGARASQPQHF
>12|TRBV28
CATTRVDQPQHF
>12|TRBV18
CASSPQGGDWFF
>12|TRBV28
CASSAQTRTSSF